This TCR beta chain was identified in a study of regulatory T cells in long-lasting Graves disease. Stated time point: newly diagnosed GD, antithyroid drugs for less than 3 months. Researchers made the TCR library from RNA that was extracted from PBMCs. With iRepertoire HTBI primers and Arm-PCR of CDR3 regions, TCR beta libraries were built. TCRdb passed the multiplex PCR reads through MiXCR, listing each CDR3 protein once. The table lists 530,000 or so distinct CDR3 sequences, roughly 13% of them singletons, with roughly 10% in the top ten. Study conclusions and caveats: Only a small sample size was used, which may have cut accuracy.

Germline CDR1 and CDR2: DFQATT and SNEGSKA (reference sequence). V lost 5 bases and J 0 bases, leaving 11 bases between the germline ends. CDR3 size: 15 residues. This clonotype was picked up one time. Its antigen is undetermined. The sample was also linked to a second study, of T cells in Graves' hyperthyroidism and ophthalmopathy. As reported in that work: Patients aged 18 to 65 with hyperthyroidism were newly diagnosed, with duration under 2 months. Patients having uncontrolled infection, another autoimmune disease, pregnancy or lactation were not included. The HTBI primer set was used in a first-round RT-PCR of the TCR CDR3.

The rearrangement uses TRBV20-1 and TRBJ1-6; D is possibly TRBD1 (5 bases). Sequences were derived from peripheral blood mononuclear cells (PBMCs), sampled at new diagnosis, from a patient treated with antithyroid drugs. The origin of this receptor is a man aged 25 to 40 with Graves disease. CDR3 sequence reads: CSAGDGSSYNSPLHF. CDR3 DNA: TGCAGTGCTGGGGACGGAAGCTCCTATAATTCACCCCTCCACTTT.